This passage covers 21 T cell receptor beta chains from one sample sequenced in a study of T cells in Graves' hyperthyroidism and ophthalmopathy. The TCR beta CDR3 regions underwent amplification using RNA transcripts as the source. Researchers ran a first-round RT-PCR on the TCR CDR3 using the HTBI primer set. From the multiplex PCR reads, TCRdb called clonotypes with MiXCR, one entry per CDR3 protein. This sample has 450,000 to 600,000 distinct CDR3 sequences, with around 20% found just once. Sequencing used blood. Receptors originate from a man aged 40-55 years with Graves' ophthalmopathy.

This clonotype was found many times. The chain recombines TRBV5-1 with TRBJ2-7, with 8 bases matching TRBD1. The V gene's germline CDR1 is SGHRS and CDR2 YFSETQ. This CDR3 is built from 15 residues. The J segment lost 3 bases and the V segment lost 0 bases, leaving 5 bases of the junction unmatched. CDR3 protein: CASSLVGTGHYEQYF. In DNA form, the CDR3 reads TGCGCCAGCAGCTTGGTCGGGACAGGTCACTACGAGCAGTACTTC.

Ten or more counts support this clonotype. The chain has TRBV6-2 or TRBV6-3 and TRBJ2-3, with no clear D. Germline assignment: CDR1 MNHEY and CDR2 SVGEGT. The CDR3 is 14 amino acids. V was pared by 6 bases and J by 0 bases, with 10 bases between. CDR3 bases: TGTGCCAGCAGAGTGGGATATAGCACAGATACGCAGTATTTT. Protein product: CASRVGYSTDTQYF.

Points on this clonotype: A much larger clone lies a single base off, so this may be a read error. The chain joins TRBV7-2 to TRBJ2-1; D is ambiguous. Germline V gene lookup returns CDR1 SGHTA and CDR2 FQGNSA. This CDR3 spans 13 amino acids. The CDR3 coding sequence is TGTGCCAGCAGCTTAACCTTCTACAATGAGCGGTTCTTC. Residues: CASSLTFYNERFF.

Comments on this clonotype: The junction differs from germline at one of its ends, possibly a read error. This chain connects TRBV7-9 to TRBJ2-3, with D perhaps matching TRBD2 (5 bases). This CDR3 is built from 16 residues. Looked up from germline, CDR1 is SEHNR and CDR2 is FQNEAQ (reference sequence). The CDR3: CSSSPRLDSPGDTQYF. The CDR3 DNA reads TGTTCCAGCAGCCCGCGCCTGGACTCTCCGGGGGATACGCAGTATTTT. The whole variable domain, filled in from reference TRBV7-9 and TRBJ2-3, reads DTGVSQNPRHKITKRGQNVTFRCDPISEHNRLYWYRQTLGQGPEFLTYFQNEAQLEKSRLLSDRFSAERPKGSFSTLEIQRTEQGDSAMYLCSSSPRLDSPGDTQYFGPGTRLTVL.

This clonotype was seen a handful of times. The chain joins TRBV2 to TRBJ2-5; 7 bases map to TRBD1. Germline V gives CDR1 SNHLY, CDR2 FYNNEI. The CDR3 is 13 amino acids. The V and J ends lost 7 bases and 4 bases, in that order; junction bases with no gene match: 6. The DNA of the CDR3 is TGTGCCAGCATCGGACAGGTCGGAGAGACCCAGTACTTC. It yields the protein CASIGQVGETQYF.

The J gene is TRBJ2-1, the V gene TRBV29-1; 9 nucleotides line up with TRBD2. The ends lost 3 bases at V and 10 bases at J; junction bases unmatched: 7. The CDR3 contains 13 residues. Germline assignment: CDR1 SQVTM and CDR2 ANQGSEA. CDR3 DNA: TGCAGCGTTGATAGGGTAGCGGGAGAAGAGCAGTTCTTC. This codes for CSVDRVAGEEQFF.

This clonotype was seen many times. The chain recombines TRBV2 with TRBJ2-7; D gene uncertain. Per germline, CDR1 SNHLY and CDR2 FYNNEI. V was clipped by 6 bases and J by 3 bases, with 12 bases between them. The CDR3 is 13 residues long. CDR3 region: CASSQTLFYEQYF. The CDR3 DNA sequence: TGTGCCAGCAGCCAGACACTTTTCTACGAGCAGTACTTC.

The chain joins TRBV7-9 to TRBJ2-1, with 7 bases lining up with TRBD2. The CDR3 extends over 14 amino acids. From germline, CDR1 is SEHNR and CDR2 FQNEAQ (reference sequence). The junction had 7 bases not matched to a gene; V was cut back by 2 bases and J by 9 bases. This CDR3 is CASSLSGNRAEQFF. The CDR3 DNA follows: TGTGCCAGCAGCTTAAGCGGGAATAGAGCTGAGCAGTTCTTC.

The chain combines TRBV4-2 with TRBJ2-7, with TRBD1 matching 9 bases. CDR1 LGHNA and CDR2 YNFKEQ come from the germline V gene. The CDR3 has 15 residues. V lost 1 base and J lost 4; bases outside the gene matches: 5. CDR3 bases: TGTGCCAGCAGCCAAGCGACAGGGGGGACATACGAGCAGTACTTC. As protein: CASSQATGGTYEQYF.

The sample holds a few counts of this clonotype. The rearrangement joins TRBV30 to TRBJ2-7; D remains ambiguous. Germline V CDR1 and CDR2: GTSNPN, SVGIG (reference sequence). V shed 2 bases and J shed 3 bases, with 8 bases lying between them. This CDR3 contains 12 residues. The CDR3 coding sequence is TGTGCCTGGAGTTTGGCAGACTACGAGCAGTACTTC. Amino acids: CAWSLADYEQYF.

Only a few counts were recorded for this clonotype. The chain combines TRBV19 with TRBJ2-2; 12 bases align to TRBD2. The CDR3 runs 17 residues. Germline V gene data show CDR1 as LNHDA and CDR2 as SQIVND (reference sequence). The V and J ends lost 5 bases and 3 bases, in that order; junction bases with no gene match: 7. The CDR3 sequence: CASSLTSGSAYTGELFF. CDR3 nucleotides: TGTGCCAGTAGTCTGACTAGCGGGAGCGCGTACACCGGGGAGCTGTTTTTT.

This sequence joins TRBV7-8 and TRBJ2-3; D is perhaps TRBD1 (5 bases). Germline lookup yields CDR1 SGHVS and CDR2 FQNEAQ. V was pared by 4 bases and J by 4 bases, with 18 bases between. This CDR3 has 16 amino acids. CDR3 DNA sequence: TGTGCCAGCAGCTCCTGGGGCGACCGGCAAGCAGATACGCAGTATTTT. It yields the protein CASSSWGDRQADTQYF.

This chain connects TRBV12-3 or TRBV12-4 to TRBJ2-5, with D perhaps assigned TRBD1 or TRBD2 (6 bases each). The CDR3 runs to 13 residues. V gave up 4 bases and J gave up 14 bases, with 20 bases separating them. CDR3 in amino acids: CASSSLGGGPPYF. The CDR3, as DNA: TGTGCCAGCAGTTCCTTAGGGGGAGGCCCCCCCTACTTC.

This clonotype has at least ten counts. The genes are TRBV7-2 and TRBJ2-7; D unresolved. The CDR3 contains 14 residues. Per the germline V gene, CDR1 is SGHTA and CDR2 is FQGNSA. Trimming stripped 5 bases from V and 4 bases from J, with 15 bases between. CDR3 bases: TGTGCCAGCAGCCATGGTGCGACTCGGTACGAGCAGTACTTC. Its translation: CASSHGATRYEQYF.

There are a few counts of this clonotype. The chain combines TRBV5-1 with TRBJ2-7, with D possibly TRBD1 on 8 matching bases. Germline CDR1 is SGHRS and CDR2 is YFSETQ. V was clipped by 4 bases and J by 7 bases, with 21 bases between them. This CDR3 region has 15 residues. CDR3 residues: CASSPDTGGAWEQYF. The CDR3 DNA follows: TGCGCCAGCAGCCCCGATACAGGGGGGGCCTGGGAGCAGTACTTC.

This clonotype was observed a few times. The chain is built from TRBV19 and TRBJ1-5; the D is unclear. This CDR3 has 13 residues. From germline, CDR1 is LNHDA and CDR2 SQIVND (reference sequence). V was trimmed by 3 bases and J by 7 bases, leaving 10 bases between them. The CDR3 here is CASSIRPYQPQHF. Written as DNA, the CDR3 is TGTGCCAGTAGTATCCGGCCGTACCAGCCCCAGCATTTT.

This clonotype was counted between two and nine times. The rearrangement joins TRBV4-2 to TRBJ1-1; D unresolved. The ends were cut back, 1 base at V and 1 base at J, with 7 bases in the middle. The CDR3 runs 14 residues. The germline gives CDR1 LGHNA, CDR2 YNFKEQ. The DNA for the CDR3 is TGTGCCAGCAGCCAAGCCGGTCGGAACACTGAAGCTTTCTTT. Its translation: CASSQAGRNTEAFF.

This clonotype was seen only a few times. This chain links TRBV2 with TRBJ1-5; D not certain. Trimming removed 3 bases at V and 0 bases at J, with 9 bases between. This CDR3 region has 15 residues. CDR1 is SNHLY, CDR2 FYNNEI, per germline. CDR3 bases: TGTGCCAGCAGTGAGTTACGGATTAGCAATCAGCCCCAGCATTTT. Its translation is CASSELRISNQPQHF.

Comment on this clonotype: A much larger clone differs from this one at a single base, so this may be a read error. This chain connects TRBV6-1 to TRBJ1-5; no clear D gene. This CDR3 region has 14 residues. V was clipped by 8 bases and J by 6 bases, with 17 bases between them. Per germline, CDR1 MNHNS and CDR2 SASEGT. CDR3 residues: CASAGSGRGQPQHF. CDR3 in DNA: TGTGCCAGCGCGGGGAGTGGGCGCGGTCAGCCCCAGCATTTT.

This chain connects TRBV27 to TRBJ2-7; 9 bases match TRBD1. The CDR3 covers 18 residues. The trim removed 6 bases at V and 0 bases at J, leaving 15 bases unmatched. Germline V CDR1 and CDR2: MNHEY, SMNVEV (reference sequence). The CDR3 sequence is CASRRQGGGAILSYEQYF. The CDR3 DNA sequence: TGTGCCAGCAGAAGACAGGGGGGGGGGGCTATTCTCTCCTACGAGCAGTACTTC.

Ten or more counts support this clonotype. The J gene is TRBJ1-5, the V gene TRBV2; 9 nucleotides match TRBD1. CDR1 is SNHLY and CDR2 is FYNNEI in the germline V gene. Trimming cost V 8 bases and J 0 bases; bases outside gene matches: 17. The CDR3 is made up of 19 amino acids. CDR3 loop: CASGKYGTGWFDSNQPQHF. In nucleotides, the CDR3 is TGTGCCAGCGGGAAGTACGGGACAGGGTGGTTTGATAGCAATCAGCCCCAGCATTTT. Looking up the rest from reference TRBV2 and TRBJ1-5 gives the full variable domain: EPEVTQTPSHQVTQMGQEVILRCVPISNHLYFYWYRQILGQKVEFLVSFYNNEISEKSEIFDDQFSVERPDGSNFTLKIRSTKLEDSAMYFCASGKYGTGWFDSNQPQHFGDGTRLSIL.